The 20 T cell receptor beta chains reported below all come from one sample, sequenced in a study of cytomegalovirus exposure and HLA in healthy donors. The PCR had 60 Vbeta and 13 Jbeta primers. Libraries were prepared by immunoSEQ multiplex PCR; TCRdb keeps only in-frame clonotypes and omits some of them. This sample has roughly 20,000 clones, with about 75% found just once. Sequencing was carried out using PBMCs. The origin of the receptors is a man aged 18 to 35 in good health and CMV-seronegative.

The V gene is TRBV29-1, the J gene TRBJ1-5; D not resolved. There are 15 residues in the CDR3. CDR1 SQVTM and CDR2 ANQGSEA come from the germline V gene. Trimming cost V 4 bases and J 6 bases, with 19 bases left between them. The CDR3 bases are TGCAGCGTTGTACCGGCCCCAGGCTACGGTCAGCCCCAGCATTTT. This codes for CSVVPAPGYGQPQHF.

This clone was counted a few times. The V gene is TRBV5-6, the J gene TRBJ2-2; 10 bases are shared with TRBD1. This CDR3 region has 17 residues. Per the germline V gene, CDR1 is SGHDT and CDR2 is YYEEEE. V dropped 2 bases and J dropped 3; count of bases not matched to a gene: 7. Here the CDR3 DNA reads TGTGCCAGCAGCTTTACCTTTGGGACAGGGGACACCGGGGAGCTGTTTTTT. Its protein is CASSFTFGTGDTGELFF. The variable domain in full, completed from reference TRBV5-6 and TRBJ2-2, reads DAGVTQSPTHLIKTRGQQVTLRCSPKSGHDTVSWYQQALGQGPQFIFQYYEEEERQRGNFPDRFSGHQFPNYSSELNVNALLLGDSALYLCASSFTFGTGDTGELFFGEGSRLTVL.

The CDR3, as DNA: TGTGCCAGCAGCTTACTATCGGGGGGCGTTGATCAGCCCCAGCATTTT. This translates into CASSLLSGGVDQPQHF. The chain recombines TRBV7-9 with TRBJ1-5, with D tentatively TRBD1 (6 bases). Between the trimmed V and J ends, which lost 2 bases and 5 bases, there was a span of 16 bases. The germline gives CDR1 SEHNR, CDR2 FQNEAQ (reference sequence). CDR3 size: 16 residues.

This chain uses TRBV2 with TRBJ2-7; the D gene is possibly TRBD1 (7 bases). This CDR3 is built from 14 residues. Trimming stripped 4 bases from V and 3 bases from J, with 13 bases between. Germline CDR1 reads SNHLY; CDR2 reads FYNNEI. The CDR3 DNA is TGTGCCAGCAGTGTAGCGGCAGGGGGCTACGAGCAGTACTTC. This codes for CASSVAAGGYEQYF. The full variable domain, in which reference TRBV2 and TRBJ2-7 provide the parts outside the CDR3, is EPEVTQTPSHQVTQMGQEVILRCVPISNHLYFYWYRQILGQKVEFLVSFYNNEISEKSEIFDDQFSVERPDGSNFTLKIRSTKLEDSAMYFCASSVAAGGYEQYFGPGTRLTVT.

This rearrangement joins TRBV14 to TRBJ2-1, with D unresolved. The CDR3 loop spans 14 amino acids. Trimming removed 6 bases from V and 6 bases from J, with 15 bases in between. Germline CDR1 SGHDN, CDR2 FVKESK. This CDR3 reads CASRPLDTTNEQFF. Written as DNA, the CDR3 is TGTGCCAGCAGGCCCCTAGATACCACCAATGAGCAGTTCTTC.

This rearrangement joins TRBV2 to TRBJ2-1, with D perhaps matching TRBD1 (6 bases). Germline CDR1 SNHLY, CDR2 FYNNEI. The V end was cut by 7 bases, the J end by 12 bases, with 16 bases between. The CDR3 loop spans 12 amino acids. The CDR3 nucleotides are TGTGCCAGCACGGACAGTAGGCAGGGGCAGTTCTTC. This encodes CASTDSRQGQFF. The full variable domain, its missing parts supplied by reference TRBV2 and TRBJ2-1, is EPEVTQTPSHQVTQMGQEVILRCVPISNHLYFYWYRQILGQKVEFLVSFYNNEISEKSEIFDDQFSVERPDGSNFTLKIRSTKLEDSAMYFCASTDSRQGQFFGPGTRLTVL.

The chain has TRBV5-1 and TRBJ2-5, with 8 positions matching TRBD2. After removal of 0 bases from V and 1 base from J, the junction contained 5 bases not matched to a gene. Germline values: CDR1 SGHRS, CDR2 YFSETQ. This CDR3 has 16 amino acids. The CDR3 reads CASSLELAGLQETQYF. The CDR3 DNA reads TGCGCCAGCAGCTTGGAGCTAGCGGGTCTCCAAGAGACCCAGTACTTC. Drawing the rest from reference TRBV5-1 and TRBJ2-5, the complete variable domain is KAGVTQTPRYLIKTRGQQVTLSCSPISGHRSVSWYQQTPGQGLQFLFEYFSETQRNKGNFPGRFSGRQFSNSRSEMNVSTLELGDSALYLCASSLELAGLQETQYFGPGTRLLVL.

This chain joins TRBV19 and TRBJ1-1, with a tentative D call TRBD1 (6 bases). The CDR3 has 14 amino acids. The germline V gene encodes CDR1 LNHDA and CDR2 SQIVND (reference sequence). Trimming shortened V by 9 bases and J by 0 bases, and 14 bases separated the two germline ends. DNA for the CDR3: TGTGCCAGCACAACAGGGATCATGAACACTGAAGCTTTCTTT. It yields the protein CASTTGIMNTEAFF.

This sequence joins TRBV2 and TRBJ2-1; D not resolved. Germline V gene lookup returns CDR1 SNHLY and CDR2 FYNNEI. This CDR3 comprises 10 residues. The ends were cut back, 6 bases at V and 7 bases at J, with 4 bases in the middle. CDR3 in amino acids: CASRRNEQFF. CDR3 coding DNA: TGTGCCAGCAGGCGGAATGAGCAGTTCTTC. Full variable domain (remainder filled in from reference TRBV2 and TRBJ2-1): EPEVTQTPSHQVTQMGQEVILRCVPISNHLYFYWYRQILGQKVEFLVSFYNNEISEKSEIFDDQFSVERPDGSNFTLKIRSTKLEDSAMYFCASRRNEQFFGPGTRLTVL.

The V and J genes are TRBV30 and TRBJ1-1, with a weak D call TRBD1 (6 bases). Germline V gene sequence: CDR1 GTSNPN, CDR2 SVGIG (reference sequence). V shed 4 bases and J shed 4 bases, with 13 bases lying between them. The CDR3 is 13 residues long. CDR3 protein: CAWNRQGFTEAFF. Written as DNA, the CDR3 is TGTGCCTGGAACCGGCAGGGGTTCACTGAAGCTTTCTTT.

V is TRBV7-8 and J is TRBJ2-1, with 7 bases lining up with TRBD1. J lost 5 bases, V lost 0 bases, and 4 bases had no gene match. Germline CDR1 is SGHVS and CDR2 is FQNEAQ. CDR3 length: 15 residues. CDR3: CASSLAPTGHNEQFF. CDR3 in DNA: TGTGCCAGCAGCTTAGCCCCGACAGGGCACAATGAGCAGTTCTTC.

The chain combines TRBV30 with TRBJ1-2; D perhaps matches TRBD1 (6 bases). V gave up 6 bases and J gave up 1 base, with 12 bases separating them. Germline CDR1 GTSNPN, CDR2 SVGIG (reference sequence). This CDR3 contains 13 residues. In DNA form, the CDR3 reads TGTGCCTGCTCGGACAGACGTAACTATGGCTACACCTTC. Translated: CACSDRRNYGYTF.

V and J are TRBV6-1 and TRBJ2-7; 12 nucleotides match TRBD1. Germline V gene lookup returns CDR1 MNHNS and CDR2 SASEGT. The V gene end was trimmed by 6 bases and the J gene end by 6 bases; junction bases not matched to a gene: 6. The CDR3 runs 14 residues. CDR3 sequence: CASSSGTGGSEQYF. DNA of the CDR3: TGTGCCAGCAGCTCCGGGACAGGGGGCTCCGAGCAGTACTTC.

J is TRBJ2-1 and V is TRBV9, with a tentative D call TRBD2 (5 bases). Trimming shortened V by 0 bases and J by 2 bases, and 9 bases separated the two germline ends. The CDR3 consists of 15 residues. Germline-derived CDR1 and CDR2 are SGDLS and YYNGEE. The CDR3 bases are TGTGCCAGCAGCGTAGGAGGGCTGACCTACAATGAGCAGTTCTTC. The encoded protein is CASSVGGLTYNEQFF.

The chain employs TRBV27 and TRBJ2-7, with D unresolved. This CDR3 contains 14 residues. V dropped 6 bases and J dropped 0 bases, with 12 bases sitting between them. Germline CDR1 is MNHEY and CDR2 is SMNVEV (reference sequence). The CDR3 sequence: CASRDSWSSYEQYF. CDR3 DNA sequence: TGTGCCAGCAGAGACTCGTGGAGCTCCTACGAGCAGTACTTC.

The genes are TRBV2 and TRBJ1-5, with 8 bases fitting TRBD1. The germline V gene encodes CDR1 SNHLY and CDR2 FYNNEI. The V gene end was trimmed by 7 bases and the J gene end by 3 bases; junction bases not matched to a gene: 8. This CDR3 contains 15 residues. The CDR3 nucleotides read TGTGCCAGCAACCAGGGGGCGAGCACCAATCAGCCCCAGCATTTT. It translates to CASNQGASTNQPQHF.

This clone was picked up a small number of times. The rearrangement joins TRBV6-5 to TRBJ1-4, with 8 bases aligning to TRBD1. Looked up from germline, CDR1 is MNHEY and CDR2 is SVGAGI. V lost 5 bases and J lost 7; bases outside the gene matches: 6. The CDR3 runs to 14 residues. CDR3 protein: CASSLRQGREKLFF. The CDR3 nucleotides are TGTGCCAGCAGTCTTAGACAGGGGCGTGAAAAACTGTTTTTT.

This clone was found once. This sequence joins TRBV5-6 and TRBJ2-7; tentative D call: TRBD1 (5 bases). Trimming shortened V by 2 bases and J by 2 bases, and 14 bases separated the two germline ends. This CDR3 is 15 amino acids long. Germline V lookup: CDR1 SGHDT, CDR2 YYEEEE. CDR3 bases: TGTGCCAGCAGCTTATACAGGCGCTCGGCCTACGAGCAGTACTTC. Translated: CASSLYRRSAYEQYF.

This clone was recorded once. The chain carries TRBV27 and TRBJ1-5; D ambiguous. CDR1 MNHEY and CDR2 SMNVEV come from the germline V gene (reference sequence). V was shortened by 6 bases and J by 5 bases, with 11 bases between the two germline ends. The CDR3 runs to 13 residues. The CDR3: CASSRDSYQPQHF. Here the CDR3 DNA reads TGTGCCAGCAGCCGTGACTCATATCAGCCCCAGCATTTT.

The chain employs TRBV6-5 and TRBJ1-1; no firm D call. The CDR3 has 14 residues. The germline V gene encodes CDR1 MNHEY and CDR2 SVGAGI. The ends were cut back, 7 bases at V and 7 bases at J, with 19 bases in the middle. The CDR3 sequence: CASTATAVAGEAFF. DNA of the CDR3: TGTGCCAGCACCGCGACCGCGGTGGCGGGTGAAGCTTTCTTT.